A single sample gave rise to the 26 T cell receptor beta chains below, sequenced in a study of blood T cell repertoires in COVID-19. The method was immunoSEQ multiplex PCR; TCRdb's version includes in-frame clones alone and lacks a portion of them. The sample lists about 210,000 clones; roughly four fifths were seen once. Material: peripheral blood. These receptors all stem from a middle-aged woman with acute or convalescent COVID-19.

This clone was recorded only once. The rearrangement uses TRBV5-1 and TRBJ2-7; 10 bases match TRBD2. V shed 0 bases, J shed 6 bases, and the junction held 12 bases outside the gene matches. The V gene's germline CDR1 is SGHRS and CDR2 YFSETQ. The length of the CDR3 is 17 residues. CDR3 coding DNA: TGCGCCAGCAGCTTGGCCGGGGGGCTAGCGGGAGAAACCGAGCAGTACTTC. Translating it yields CASSLAGGLAGETEQYF.

The chain couples TRBV4-1 to TRBJ2-3, with 11 bases identical to TRBD2. V dropped 4 bases and J dropped 1; count of bases not matched to a gene: 4. There are 16 residues in the CDR3. Germline CDR1 is MGHRA and CDR2 is YSYEKL. CDR3 DNA: TGCGCCAGCAGCCCCCTACTAGCGGGGGGCACAGATACGCAGTATTTT. Protein product: CASSPLLAGGTDTQYF.

The CDR3 sequence: CASSQVSVLAGYQETQYF. CDR3 bases: TGTGCCAGCAGCCAAGTTAGTGTACTAGCGGGATACCAAGAGACCCAGTACTTC. This chain joins TRBV3-1 (or the pseudogene TRBV3-2) and TRBJ2-5; 10 nucleotides match TRBD2. Germline V gives CDR1 LGHDT, CDR2 YNNKEL (reference sequence). V was clipped by 1 base and J by 0 bases; unmatched bases: 8. The CDR3 extends over 18 amino acids.

This sequence joins TRBV14 and TRBJ2-2; TRBD2 is a possible D gene (5 bases). CDR3 length: 15 residues. With 4 bases removed from V and 0 bases from J, the gap between germline ends came to 9 bases. CDR1 is SGHDN, CDR2 FVKESK, per germline. CDR3 region: CASSRLRANTGELFF. The CDR3 nucleotides are TGTGCCAGCAGCCGACTAAGGGCGAACACCGGGGAGCTGTTTTTT. Full variable domain (rest looked up from reference TRBV14 and TRBJ2-2): EAGVTQFPSHSVIEKGQTVTLRCDPISGHDNLYWYRRVMGKEIKFLLHFVKESKQDESGMPNNRFLAERTGGTYSTLKVQPAELEDSGVYFCASSRLRANTGELFFGEGSRLTVL.

This clone came up once. The CDR3 spells CASSLFQGNSPLHF. The CDR3 region has the DNA TGTGCCAGCAGCTTATTCCAGGGCAATTCACCCCTCCACTTT. The chain couples TRBV11-2 to TRBJ1-6; D is perhaps TRBD1 (5 bases). The CDR3 length is 14 residues. The germline V and J ends were trimmed by 2 bases and 7 bases, with 9 bases remaining between them. Looked up from germline, CDR1 is SGHAT and CDR2 is FQNNGV.

In this sample, this clone turned up once. CDR3 sequence: CASSPGTSGRKSYNEQFF. The CDR3 DNA reads as TGTGCCAGCAGCCCTGGGACTAGCGGGAGAAAGTCCTACAATGAGCAGTTCTTC. This chain uses TRBV11-3 with TRBJ2-1; 14 bases align to TRBD2. From germline, CDR1 is SGHNT and CDR2 YENEEA. Losses at the gene ends were 5 bases for V and 1 base for J; bases not matched to a gene: 7. CDR3 length equals 18 residues.

This chain links TRBV11-2 with TRBJ2-7; tentative D call: TRBD2 (6 bases). The CDR3 has 13 residues. V lost 7 bases, J lost 3 bases, and 13 bases lay in between. CDR1 and CDR2 (germline): SGHAT, FQNNGV. The CDR3 loop is CASTSSRGYEQYF. DNA for the CDR3: TGTGCCAGCACCAGCTCGCGGGGCTACGAGCAGTACTTC.

V is TRBV6-5 and J is TRBJ2-1; TRBD2 matches 11 bases. After removal of 8 bases from V and 3 bases from J, the junction contained 0 bases not matched to a gene. The germline V gene encodes CDR1 MNHEY and CDR2 SVGAGI. The length of the CDR3 is 13 residues. The CDR3 nucleotides are TGTGCCAGCCTAGCGGGGGGCTACAATGAGCAGTTCTTC. Translating it yields CASLAGGYNEQFF.

V and J are TRBV19 and TRBJ2-1, with TRBD1 matching over 9 bases. This CDR3 has 13 residues. V was clipped by 5 bases and J by 12 bases; unmatched bases: 8. The germline CDR1 and CDR2 sequences are LNHDA and SQIVND (reference sequence). CDR3 region: CASSPDRGSAQFF. The DNA for the CDR3 is TGTGCCAGTAGTCCGGACAGGGGAAGCGCGCAGTTCTTC. Full variable domain (remainder filled in from reference TRBV19 and TRBJ2-1): DGGITQSPKYLFRKEGQNVTLSCEQNLNHDAMYWYRQDPGQGLRLIYYSQIVNDFQKGDIAEGYSVSREKKESFPLTVTSAQKNPTAFYLCASSPDRGSAQFFGPGTRLTVL.

The rearrangement links TRBV19 to TRBJ1-2, with a weak D call TRBD1 (5 bases). Germline V gene lookup returns CDR1 LNHDA and CDR2 SQIVND (reference sequence). The CDR3 length is 14 residues. Between the trimmed V and J ends, which lost 0 bases and 4 bases, there was a span of 9 bases. As DNA, the CDR3 is TGTGCCAGTAGTATAGATCTCACAGGCTATGGCTACACCTTC. This gives the protein CASSIDLTGYGYTF.

The chain recombines TRBV19 with TRBJ2-1, with TRBD2 matching over 14 bases. Germline V lookup: CDR1 LNHDA, CDR2 SQIVND (reference sequence). The ends lost 4 bases at V and 5 bases at J; junction bases unmatched: 7. This CDR3 spans 17 amino acids. The CDR3 is CASSKGTSGGFHNEQFF. The CDR3 bases are TGTGCCAGTAGTAAGGGGACTAGCGGGGGCTTCCACAATGAGCAGTTCTTC.

CDR3 region: CSVETGGWEQYF. The CDR3 DNA follows: TGCAGCGTTGAAACCGGCGGGTGGGAGCAGTACTTC. V is TRBV29-1 and J is TRBJ2-7, with TRBD2 as a possible D gene (5 bases). Trimming took off 2 bases at V and 7 bases at J, with 12 bases between the two ends. The germline CDR1 and CDR2 sequences are SQVTM and ANQGSEA. This CDR3 has 12 residues.

For this clone: Other nucleotide sequences from this sample produce the same CDR3. V and J are TRBV5-1 and TRBJ1-1; D uncertain. V was pared by 1 base and J by 0 bases, with 4 bases between. The V gene's germline CDR1 is SGHRS and CDR2 YFSETQ. The CDR3 is 13 residues long. The CDR3 DNA sequence: TGCGCCAGCAGCTTGAGCCTGAACACTGAAGCTTTCTTT. It encodes CASSLSLNTEAFF.

In this sample, this clone turned up once. This chain uses TRBV7-2 with TRBJ1-2; D call uncertain. The germline V and J ends were trimmed by 8 bases and 4 bases, with 26 bases remaining between them. Germline loops: CDR1 SGHTA, CDR2 FQGNSA. There are 17 residues in the CDR3. The CDR3 here is CASLPTSVLLFPYGYTF. CDR3 in DNA: TGTGCCAGCCTACCGACTTCGGTCCTTCTATTTCCCTATGGCTACACCTTC.

This chain links TRBV6-1 with TRBJ1-2, with 7 bases identical to TRBD1. V shed 1 base, J shed 1 base, and the junction held 0 bases outside the gene matches. The V gene's germline CDR1 is MNHNS and CDR2 SASEGT. This CDR3 comprises 14 residues. CDR3 DNA: TGTGCCAGCAGTGAAGGACAGGGTAACTATGGCTACACCTTC. This codes for CASSEGQGNYGYTF.

The rearrangement joins TRBV7-9 to TRBJ2-5, with TRBD2 identical over 12 bases. The CDR3 extends over 17 amino acids. The junction had 6 bases not matched to a gene; V was cut back by 3 bases and J by 1 base. From germline, CDR1 is SEHNR and CDR2 FQNEAQ (reference sequence). CDR3 residues: CASSFSGLAGTQETQYF. DNA for the CDR3: TGTGCCAGCAGCTTCTCCGGACTAGCGGGAACCCAAGAGACCCAGTACTTC.

The gene calls are TRBV19 and TRBJ1-5, with D tentatively TRBD1 (6 bases). The CDR3 extends over 13 amino acids. Trimming shortened V by 6 bases and J by 3 bases, and 9 bases separated the two germline ends. Germline V gene lookup returns CDR1 LNHDA and CDR2 SQIVND (reference sequence). CDR3 DNA sequence: TGTGCCAGTAGCCGGGACATCAATCAGCCCCAGCATTTT. This sequence encodes CASSRDINQPQHF. Full variable domain (missing parts from reference TRBV19 and TRBJ1-5): DGGITQSPKYLFRKEGQNVTLSCEQNLNHDAMYWYRQDPGQGLRLIYYSQIVNDFQKGDIAEGYSVSREKKESFPLTVTSAQKNPTAFYLCASSRDINQPQHFGDGTRLSIL.

This chain uses TRBV7-8 with TRBJ1-2; 7 positions match TRBD1. J gave up 6 bases and V 4 bases, and 23 bases lay outside the gene matches. The CDR3 runs to 19 residues. Germline V gene sequence: CDR1 SGHVS, CDR2 FQNEAQ. The CDR3 sequence: CASSSSYQGDSALIDGYTF. DNA for the CDR3: TGTGCCAGCAGCTCCTCCTACCAGGGGGATTCCGCCCTTATCGATGGCTACACCTTC. Full variable domain (outside the CDR3, taken from reference TRBV7-8 and TRBJ1-2): GAGVSQSPRYKVAKRGQDVALRCDPISGHVSLFWYQQALGQGPEFLTYFQNEAQLDKSGLPSDRFFAERPEGSVSTLKIQRTQQEDSAVYLCASSSSYQGDSALIDGYTFGSGTRLTVV.

For this clone: Additional DNA sequences in this sample encode the identical CDR3. The gene calls are TRBV27 and TRBJ2-1, with 13 nucleotides matching TRBD2. Germline loops: CDR1 MNHEY, CDR2 SMNVEV (reference sequence). CDR3 length: 18 residues. Trimming at V came to 1 base and at J to 10 bases, leaving 13 bases not matched to a gene. DNA of the CDR3: TGTGCCAGCAGTTTATGGACTAGCGGGGGCGTTCCCCCGAGGGAGCAGTTCTTC. This encodes CASSLWTSGGVPPREQFF.

V gene TRBV7-2 combines with J gene TRBJ2-1; 7 nucleotides agree with TRBD1. There are 15 residues in the CDR3. The V gene end was trimmed by 2 bases and the J gene end by 5 bases; junction bases not matched to a gene: 6. Germline-derived CDR1 and CDR2 are SGHTA and FQGNSA. CDR3 DNA sequence: TGTGCCAGCAGCTTACCGCCGGGACAGAACAATGAGCAGTTCTTC. This sequence encodes CASSLPPGQNNEQFF.

The chain links TRBV4-1 to TRBJ1-3, with D tentatively TRBD1 (6 bases). From germline, CDR1 is MGHRA and CDR2 YSYEKL. Trimming took 3 bases from V and 2 from J, leaving 11 bases between them. The CDR3 runs to 15 residues. CDR3 sequence: CASSQGARTGNTIYF. Here the CDR3 DNA reads TGCGCCAGCAGCCAGGGGGCGCGAACTGGAAACACCATATATTTT.

The chain has TRBV6-6 and TRBJ2-7; D is perhaps TRBD1 (6 bases). Germline loops: CDR1 MNHNY, CDR2 SVGAGI (reference sequence). The CDR3 runs 13 residues. The V end was cut by 7 bases, the J end by 0 bases, with 10 bases between. The CDR3 here is CASIQDSSYEQYF. The DNA for the CDR3 is TGTGCCAGCATTCAGGACAGCTCCTACGAGCAGTACTTC.

The chain employs TRBV5-1 and TRBJ2-3, with TRBD1 identical over 8 bases. CDR3 length: 14 amino acids. Looked up from germline, CDR1 is SGHRS and CDR2 is YFSETQ. With 4 bases clipped from V and 6 bases from J, the junction kept 7 bases outside the gene matches. The CDR3 is CASSALTGADTQYF. The CDR3 nucleotides are TGCGCCAGCAGCGCACTGACAGGGGCCGATACGCAGTATTTT.

The gene calls are TRBV6-6 and TRBJ2-5, with 9 bases fitting TRBD2. This CDR3 region has 16 residues. Looked up from germline, CDR1 is MNHNY and CDR2 is SVGAGI (reference sequence). V lost 7 bases and J lost 2; bases outside the gene matches: 11. The DNA for the CDR3 is TGTGCCAGCACCCTTTGGGCTAGCGGGGCTCAAGAGACCCAGTACTTC. Protein: CASTLWASGAQETQYF.

There are many counts of this clone. The rearrangement links TRBV12-3 or TRBV12-4 to TRBJ2-5; TRBD2 matches 7 bases. The V and J ends lost 4 bases and 5 bases, in that order; junction bases with no gene match: 4. CDR3 length: 13 amino acids. DNA of the CDR3: TGTGCCAGCAGTTACGGACTAGGGGAGACCCAGTACTTC. Its translation is CASSYGLGETQYF.

The J gene is TRBJ2-1, the V gene TRBV5-1; a weak D match, TRBD1 (6 bases). The CDR3 is made up of 15 amino acids. Trimming left V 0 bases short and J 5 bases short, with 12 bases between. CDR1 is SGHRS and CDR2 is YFSETQ in the germline V gene. Written as DNA, the CDR3 is TGCGCCAGCAGCTTGGCCCTACAGGGCGACAATGAGCAGTTCTTC. This encodes CASSLALQGDNEQFF.